Listed below are T cell receptor beta chains from one sample, sequenced in a study of shared clonotypes between healthy human individuals. Using immunoSEQ multiplex PCR, the repertoire was profiled, and TCRdb retains in-frame clones only, with some absent. The sample contains some 2.3 million clones, 90% to 95% of which appear only once. Sequencing was performed on naive CD4+ T cells from PBMCs. The receptor source for this set is a man aged 18 to 35 in good health. Some clones in this sample may be carry-over from other donors' samples. Each CDR3 is given with its conserved first and last residue. The D gene is left open where the match is weak. Clone size is stated in some rows and not others, as once, few, many or a class when expanded.

d_call	j_call	v_call	clone_size	cdr3_aa	cdr3_nt
TRBD1	TRBJ2-3	TRBV7-9	.	CASSRQGSADTQYF	TGTGCCAGCAGTCGACAGGGTAGTGCAGATACGCAGTATTTT
TRBD1	TRBJ1-4	TRBV19	.	CASMRGLGEKLFF	TGTGCCAGTATGAGGGGGCTCGGTGAAAAACTGTTTTTT
.	TRBJ2-6	TRBV7-2	.	CASSLEGFGLNGANVLTF	TGTGCCAGCAGCTTAGAGGGGTTCGGGTTGAATGGGGCCAACGTCCTGACTTTC
.	TRBJ2-6	TRBV2	.	CASRRRQVSGANVLTF	TGTGCCAGCAGGAGGAGACAAGTCTCTGGGGCCAACGTCCTGACTTTC
.	TRBJ2-1	TRBV7-9	.	CASSLQGTGEQFF	TGTGCCAGCAGCTTACAAGGGACCGGTGAGCAGTTCTTC
TRBD1	TRBJ1-4	TRBV2	.	CASSEEGAVSEKLFF	TGTGCCAGCAGTGAAGAGGGGGCGGTGAGTGAAAAACTGTTTTTT
TRBD2	TRBJ2-1	TRBV30	.	CAWSRGSGRYNEQFF	TGTGCCTGGTCTCGTGGTAGCGGGCGTTACAATGAGCAGTTCTTC
.	TRBJ1-5	TRBV10-3	.	CAISEGQRGEPQHF	TGTGCCATCAGTGAAGGGCAGAGGGGAGAGCCCCAGCATTTT
TRBD1	TRBJ2-2	TRBV15	.	CATSRLWTGETGELFF	TGTGCCACCAGCAGACTGTGGACAGGGGAGACCGGGGAGCTGTTTTTT
TRBD2	TRBJ2-5	TRBV9	once	CASAPTSWGETQYF	TGTGCCAGCGCCCCGACTAGCTGGGGTGAGACCCAGTACTTC
TRBD1	TRBJ2-5	TRBV7-9	once	CASSLGGTEKETQYF	TGTGCCAGCAGCTTAGGAGGGACAGAGAAAGAGACCCAGTACTTC
.	TRBJ2-7	TRBV10-3	.	CAIHGETYEQYF	TGTGCCATCCATGGGGAGACCTACGAGCAGTACTTC
TRBD1	TRBJ2-7	TRBV7-3	.	CASSLTPGGSYEQYF	TGTGCCAGCAGCTTAACACCAGGGGGCTCCTACGAGCAGTACTTC
.	TRBJ2-1	TRBV12-5	.	CASGLAGINNEQFF	TGTGCTAGTGGTTTGGCGGGCATAAACAATGAGCAGTTCTTC
.	TRBJ2-6	TRBV18	.	CASSGQRAYSGANVLTF	TGTGCCAGCTCAGGGCAGAGAGCCTACTCTGGGGCCAACGTCCTGACTTTC
.	TRBJ2-7	TRBV5-6	.	CASSQGGIWEQYF	TGTGCCAGCAGCCAGGGCGGGATTTGGGAGCAGTACTTC
TRBD2	TRBJ2-7	TRBV11-2	.	CASSWTSGRTYEQYF	TGTGCCAGCAGCTGGACTAGCGGGAGGACCTACGAGCAGTACTTC
TRBD1	TRBJ2-6	TRBV5-1	.	CASSPSPGQGAGANVLTF	TGCGCCAGCAGCCCCTCCCCGGGACAGGGGGCTGGGGCCAACGTCCTGACTTTC
.	TRBJ2-2	TRBV6-6	.	CASIKGTENTGELFF	TGTGCCAGCATCAAGGGGACGGAGAACACCGGGGAGCTGTTTTTT
TRBD2	TRBJ2-1	TRBV5-1	.	CASTLVAGAGNEQFF	TGCGCCAGCACCTTGGTAGCGGGAGCGGGGAATGAGCAGTTCTTC
.	TRBJ2-3	TRBV20-1	.	CSASEPDTQYF	TGCAGTGCTAGTGAACCAGATACGCAGTATTTT
TRBD2	TRBJ2-3	TRBV5-1	once	CASSLVAGDQQYF	TGCGCCAGCAGCTTGGTAGCGGGAGACCAGCAGTATTTT
TRBD1	TRBJ1-1	TRBV28	.	CAAIRGGMNTEAFF	TGTGCCGCCATACGAGGGGGCATGAACACTGAAGCTTTCTTT
.	TRBJ1-2	TRBV18	.	CASSPRGAGPYGYTF	TGTGCCAGCTCACCTCGCGGAGCAGGCCCCTATGGCTACACCTTC
.	TRBJ1-5	TRBV11-3	.	CASSLVRQADQPQHF	TGTGCCAGCAGCTTAGTGAGGCAGGCCGATCAGCCCCAGCATTTT
.	TRBJ1-5	TRBV4-1	.	CASSQAALGEHQPQHF	TGCGCCAGCAGCCAGGCCGCTTTAGGGGAACACCAGCCCCAGCATTTT
.	TRBJ1-5	TRBV7-2	.	CASSLEEVQPQHF	TGTGCCAGCAGCTTAGAAGAGGTTCAGCCCCAGCATTTT
TRBD2	TRBJ2-2	TRBV30	.	CAWSRSSGLENTGELFF	TGTGCCTGGAGTAGGTCTAGCGGGTTGGAGAACACCGGGGAGCTGTTTTTT
TRBD1	TRBJ1-3	TRBV15	.	CATSRDRAFLGNTIYF	TGTGCCACCAGCAGGGACAGGGCCTTCCTAGGAAACACCATATATTTT
.	TRBJ1-5	TRBV6-1	once	CASNNPQGSNQPQHF	TGTGCCAGTAATAACCCACAGGGTTCCAATCAGCCCCAGCATTTT
.	TRBJ2-3	TRBV11-2	.	CASSLDGGSTDTQYF	TGTGCCAGCAGCTTAGACGGGGGAAGCACAGATACGCAGTATTTT
TRBD2	TRBJ2-5	TRBV5-4	.	CASSLVAGAGGETQYF	TGTGCCAGCAGCTTGGTAGCGGGAGCGGGGGGAGAGACCCAGTACTTC
.	TRBJ1-1	TRBV9	.	CASSPGLGEAFF	TGTGCCAGCAGCCCCGGGTTGGGTGAAGCTTTCTTT
.	TRBJ2-3	TRBV7-5	.	CARSLVGTDTQYF	TGTGCCAGAAGCTTAGTGGGCACAGATACGCAGTATTTT
.	TRBJ2-1	TRBV5-1	.	CASSQGRENEQFF	TGCGCCAGCAGTCAGGGACGTGAGAATGAGCAGTTCTTC
.	TRBJ2-7	TRBV10-3	.	CAIRKFGSSYEQYF	TGTGCCATCCGCAAATTTGGGAGCTCCTACGAGCAGTACTTC
TRBD1	TRBJ1-2	TRBV6-6	.	CASSYDLDRVGRGYTF	TGTGCCAGCAGTTATGACCTGGACAGGGTCGGGCGTGGCTACACCTTC
.	TRBJ1-5	TRBV5-1	.	CASSPDQGLNQPQHF	TGCGCCAGCAGCCCGGACCAGGGTCTTAATCAGCCCCAGCATTTT
.	TRBJ2-3	TRBV9	.	CASGGTSTSTDTQYF	TGTGCCAGCGGCGGGACAAGCACTAGCACAGATACGCAGTATTTT
.	TRBJ2-6	TRBV19	.	CARLGANVLTF	TGTGCCAGACTCGGGGCCAACGTCCTGACTTTC
.	TRBJ1-5	TRBV11-2	.	CASSLDGNNQPQHF	TGTGCCAGCAGCTTAGATGGCAACAATCAGCCCCAGCATTTT
.	TRBJ2-1	TRBV18	.	CASSARARSNEQFF	TGTGCCAGCTCAGCCCGGGCCCGAAGCAATGAGCAGTTCTTC
.	TRBJ1-1	TRBV11-2	few	CASSLQGVTEAFF	TGTGCCAGCAGCCTACAGGGAGTCACTGAAGCTTTCTTT
.	TRBJ1-2	TRBV10-3	.	CAISLGQPLLDGYTF	TGTGCCATCAGCCTAGGACAGCCACTCCTTGATGGCTACACCTTC
TRBD1	TRBJ1-3	TRBV28	.	CASSRLGTAGNTIYF	TGTGCCAGCAGTCGACTCGGGACAGCTGGAAACACCATATATTTT
.	TRBJ2-3	TRBV5-1	.	CASSPAVLQSTDTQYF	TGCGCCAGCAGCCCCGCGGTATTGCAAAGCACAGATACGCAGTATTTT
TRBD2	TRBJ2-7	TRBV5-4	.	CASRLGGASDEQYF	TGTGCCAGCAGACTCGGGGGGGCGAGCGACGAGCAGTACTTC
.	TRBJ1-5	TRBV9	few	CASSVGGSNQPQHF	TGTGCCAGCAGCGTAGGGGGGAGCAATCAGCCCCAGCATTTT
.	TRBJ1-1	TRBV6-1	.	CATTFGGRMNTEAFF	TGTGCCACCACATTTGGCGGGAGGATGAACACTGAAGCTTTCTTT
TRBD2	TRBJ2-3	TRBV28	.	CASSFFQTTLAGLTDTQYF	TGTGCCAGCAGTTTCTTTCAGACCACGCTAGCGGGCCTCACAGATACGCAGTATTTT